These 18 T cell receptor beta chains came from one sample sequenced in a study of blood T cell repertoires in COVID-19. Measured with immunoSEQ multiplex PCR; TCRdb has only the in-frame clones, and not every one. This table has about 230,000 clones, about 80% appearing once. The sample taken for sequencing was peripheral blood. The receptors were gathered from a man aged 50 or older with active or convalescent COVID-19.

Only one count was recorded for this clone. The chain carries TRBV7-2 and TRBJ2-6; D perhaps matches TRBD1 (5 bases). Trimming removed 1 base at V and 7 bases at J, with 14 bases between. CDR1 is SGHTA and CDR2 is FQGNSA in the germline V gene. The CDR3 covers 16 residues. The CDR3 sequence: CASSLGSGRRANVLTF. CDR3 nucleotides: TGTGCCAGCAGCTTAGGTTCAGGGCGTCGCGCCAACGTCCTGACTTTC.

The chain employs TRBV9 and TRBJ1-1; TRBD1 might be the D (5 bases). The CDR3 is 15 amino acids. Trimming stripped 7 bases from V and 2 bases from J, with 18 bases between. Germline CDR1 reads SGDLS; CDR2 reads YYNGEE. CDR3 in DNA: TGTGCCAGCTCAGTTGAGCAGGGAGGCAACACTGAAGCTTTCTTT. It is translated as CASSVEQGGNTEAFF. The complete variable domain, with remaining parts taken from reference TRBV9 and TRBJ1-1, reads DSGVTQTPKHLITATGQRVTLRCSPRSGDLSVYWYQQSLDQGLQFLIQYYNGEERAKGNILERFSAQQFPDLHSELNLSSLELGDSALYFCASSVEQGGNTEAFFGQGTRLTVV.

The CDR3 protein is CASSTGQGAEDTQYF. In nucleotides, the CDR3 is TGTGCCAGTAGTACGGGACAGGGGGCTGAAGATACGCAGTATTTT. The chain links TRBV19 to TRBJ2-3; TRBD1 matches at 12 bases. The CDR3 consists of 15 residues. Per germline, CDR1 LNHDA and CDR2 SQIVND (reference sequence). The J segment lost 5 bases and the V segment lost 4 bases, leaving 4 bases of the junction unmatched.

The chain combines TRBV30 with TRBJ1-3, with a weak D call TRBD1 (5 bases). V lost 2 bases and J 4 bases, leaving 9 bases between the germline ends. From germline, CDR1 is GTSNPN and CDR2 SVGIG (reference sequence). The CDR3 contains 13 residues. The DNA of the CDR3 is TGTGCCTGGAGTCGAAACAGGGGAAACACCATATATTTT. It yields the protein CAWSRNRGNTIYF.

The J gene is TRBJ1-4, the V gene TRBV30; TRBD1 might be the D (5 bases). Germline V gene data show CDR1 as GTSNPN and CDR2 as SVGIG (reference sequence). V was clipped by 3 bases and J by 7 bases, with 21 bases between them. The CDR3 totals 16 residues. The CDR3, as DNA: TGTGCCTGGAGGGCAGGGATGGGGAATAGGGGTGAAAAACTGTTTTTT. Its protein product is CAWRAGMGNRGEKLFF.

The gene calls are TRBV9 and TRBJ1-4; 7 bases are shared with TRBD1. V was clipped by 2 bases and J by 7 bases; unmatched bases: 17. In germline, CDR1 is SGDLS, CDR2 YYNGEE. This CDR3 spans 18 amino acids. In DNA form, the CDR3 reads TGTGCCAGCAGCGTCCTCGGGACAGCGGCTCTCGGGAGTGAAAAACTGTTTTTT. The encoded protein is CASSVLGTAALGSEKLFF.

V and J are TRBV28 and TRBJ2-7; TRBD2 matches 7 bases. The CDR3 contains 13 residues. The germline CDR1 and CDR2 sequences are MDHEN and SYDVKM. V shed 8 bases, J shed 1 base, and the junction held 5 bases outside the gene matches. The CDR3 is CASGEGSSYEQYF. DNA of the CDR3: TGTGCCAGCGGGGAGGGCTCATCCTACGAGCAGTACTTC. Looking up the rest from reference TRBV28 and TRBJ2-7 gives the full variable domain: DVKVTQSSRYLVKRTGEKVFLECVQDMDHENMFWYRQDPGLGLRLIYFSYDVKMKEKGDIPEGYSVSREKKERFSLILESASTNQTSMYLCASGEGSSYEQYFGPGTRLTVT.

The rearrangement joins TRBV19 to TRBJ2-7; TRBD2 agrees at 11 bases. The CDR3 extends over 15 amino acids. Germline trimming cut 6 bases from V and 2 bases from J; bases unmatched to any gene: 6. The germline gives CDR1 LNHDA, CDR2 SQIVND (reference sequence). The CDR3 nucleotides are TGTGCCAGTAGCCTTGTTAGCGGGGGGGCCTACGAGCAGTACTTC. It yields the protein CASSLVSGGAYEQYF. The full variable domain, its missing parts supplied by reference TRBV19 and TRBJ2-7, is DGGITQSPKYLFRKEGQNVTLSCEQNLNHDAMYWYRQDPGQGLRLIYYSQIVNDFQKGDIAEGYSVSREKKESFPLTVTSAQKNPTAFYLCASSLVSGGAYEQYFGPGTRLTVT.

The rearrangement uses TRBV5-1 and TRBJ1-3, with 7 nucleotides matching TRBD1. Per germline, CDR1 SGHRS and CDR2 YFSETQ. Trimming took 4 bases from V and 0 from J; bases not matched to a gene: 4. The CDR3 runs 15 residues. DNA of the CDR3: TGCGCCAGCAGCCCCGGGACAGACTCTGGAAACACCATATATTTT. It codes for CASSPGTDSGNTIYF.

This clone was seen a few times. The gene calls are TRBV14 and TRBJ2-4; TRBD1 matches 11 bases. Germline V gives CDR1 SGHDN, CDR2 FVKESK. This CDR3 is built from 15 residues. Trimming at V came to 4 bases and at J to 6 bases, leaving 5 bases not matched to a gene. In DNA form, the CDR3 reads TGTGCCAGCAGCCGAAGGACAGGGGGCTTAAACATTCAGTACTTC. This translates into CASSRRTGGLNIQYF.

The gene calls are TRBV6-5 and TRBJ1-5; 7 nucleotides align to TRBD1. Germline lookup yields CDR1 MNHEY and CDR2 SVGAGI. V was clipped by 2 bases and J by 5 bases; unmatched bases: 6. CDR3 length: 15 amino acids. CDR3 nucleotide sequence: TGTGCCAGCAGTTACGAGGGGGCGCATTATCAGCCCCAGCATTTT. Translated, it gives CASSYEGAHYQPQHF.

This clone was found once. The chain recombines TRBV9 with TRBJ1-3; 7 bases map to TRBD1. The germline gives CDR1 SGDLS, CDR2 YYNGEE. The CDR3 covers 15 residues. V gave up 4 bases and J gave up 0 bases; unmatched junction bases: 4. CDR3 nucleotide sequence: TGTGCCAGCAGCTCAACAGGGGCCTCTGGAAACACCATATATTTT. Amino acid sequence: CASSSTGASGNTIYF.

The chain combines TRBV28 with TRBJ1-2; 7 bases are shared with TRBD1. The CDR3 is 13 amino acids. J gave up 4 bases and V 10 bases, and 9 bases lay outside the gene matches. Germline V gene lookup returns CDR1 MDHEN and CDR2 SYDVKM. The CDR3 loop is CATTEGAGYGYTF. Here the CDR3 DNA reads TGTGCCACCACCGAGGGGGCTGGCTATGGCTACACCTTC.

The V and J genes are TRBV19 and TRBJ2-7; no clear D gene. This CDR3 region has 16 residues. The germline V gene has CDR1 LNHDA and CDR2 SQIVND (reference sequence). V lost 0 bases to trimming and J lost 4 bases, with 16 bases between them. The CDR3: CASSIDLFQARYEQYF. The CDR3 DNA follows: TGTGCCAGTAGTATAGATCTCTTCCAAGCAAGATACGAGCAGTACTTC.

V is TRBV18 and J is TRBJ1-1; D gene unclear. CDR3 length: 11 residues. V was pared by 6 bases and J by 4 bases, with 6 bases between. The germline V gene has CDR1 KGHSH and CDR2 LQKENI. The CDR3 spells CASSPGTEAFF. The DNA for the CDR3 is TGTGCCAGCTCCCCCGGCACTGAAGCTTTCTTT.

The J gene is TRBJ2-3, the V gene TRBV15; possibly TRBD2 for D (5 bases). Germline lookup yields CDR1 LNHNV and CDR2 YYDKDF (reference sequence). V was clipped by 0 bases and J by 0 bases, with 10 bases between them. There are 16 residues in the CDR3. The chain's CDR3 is CATSRDGSSSTDTQYF. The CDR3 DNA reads TGTGCCACCAGCAGAGATGGGAGTTCGAGCACAGATACGCAGTATTTT.

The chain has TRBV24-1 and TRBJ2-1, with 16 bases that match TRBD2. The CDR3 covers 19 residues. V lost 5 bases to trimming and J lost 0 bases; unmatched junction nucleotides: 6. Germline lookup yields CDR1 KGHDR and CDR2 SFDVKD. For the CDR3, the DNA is TGTGCCACCAGTGGATCCGGGACTAGCGGGGGGGCCTCCTACAATGAGCAGTTCTTC. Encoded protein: CATSGSGTSGGASYNEQFF.

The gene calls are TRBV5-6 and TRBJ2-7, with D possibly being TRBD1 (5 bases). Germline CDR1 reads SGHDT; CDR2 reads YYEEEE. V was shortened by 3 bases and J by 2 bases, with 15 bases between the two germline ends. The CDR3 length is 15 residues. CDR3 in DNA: TGTGCCAGCAGCTATTTAGGGGCTGAACCCTACGAGCAGTACTTC. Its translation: CASSYLGAEPYEQYF.